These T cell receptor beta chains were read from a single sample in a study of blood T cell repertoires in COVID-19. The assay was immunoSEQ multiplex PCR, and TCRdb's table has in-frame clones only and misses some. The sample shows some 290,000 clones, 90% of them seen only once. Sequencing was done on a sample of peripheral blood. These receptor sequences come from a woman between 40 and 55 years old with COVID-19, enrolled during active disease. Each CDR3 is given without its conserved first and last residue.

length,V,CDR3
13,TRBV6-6,ASSYSGQGRNEQF
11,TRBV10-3,ANNREKDSPLH
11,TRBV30,ACTQGSGNTIY
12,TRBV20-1,SASEAGNTGELF
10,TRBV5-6,ASSISGNTIY
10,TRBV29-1,SVASGTYEQY
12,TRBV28,ASSLDRNREEQY
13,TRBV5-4,ASSLYDVAGTEQY
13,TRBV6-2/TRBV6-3,ASSWTGTVNQPQH
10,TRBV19,ASSITREGQF
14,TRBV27,ASSLGGGMGNTEAF
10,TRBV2,ASSVGGRGYT
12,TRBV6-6,ASGPRGRGTEAF
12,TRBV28,ASSSGLSNYGYT
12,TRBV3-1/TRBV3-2,ASSQDAAAGWQY
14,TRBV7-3,ASSFRLAGGPGELF
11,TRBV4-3,ASSQESDSEAF
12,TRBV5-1,ASTRTSGRETQY
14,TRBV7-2,ASSHQRQGAPRGYT
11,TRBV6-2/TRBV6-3,ASSPRGADTQY